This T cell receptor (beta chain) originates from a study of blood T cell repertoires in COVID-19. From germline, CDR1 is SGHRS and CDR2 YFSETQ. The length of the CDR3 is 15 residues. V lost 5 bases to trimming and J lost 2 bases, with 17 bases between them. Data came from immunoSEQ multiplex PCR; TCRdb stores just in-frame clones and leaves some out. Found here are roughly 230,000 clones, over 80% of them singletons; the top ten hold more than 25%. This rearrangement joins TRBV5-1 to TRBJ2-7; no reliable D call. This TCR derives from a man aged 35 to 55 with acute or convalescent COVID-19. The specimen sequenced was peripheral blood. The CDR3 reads CASRDPERLAYEQYF. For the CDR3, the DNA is TGCGCCAGCAGGGATCCAGAGAGGTTGGCCTACGAGCAGTACTTC.